A selection of T cell receptor beta chains follows, all from one sample in a study of blood T cell repertoires in COVID-19. Sequencing was performed with immunoSEQ multiplex PCR; in TCRdb, only in-frame clones are kept and a portion is missing. This sample has roughly 99,000 clones, with 89% found just once. The specimen sequenced was peripheral blood. These receptors all stem from a man in his forties with active or convalescent COVID-19. Both conserved end residues are part of each CDR3. The order of the fields is CDR3 length, clone size, J gene, D gene, V gene, CDR3 protein, CDR3 DNA. A D gene is named only where the DNA matches it firmly. Clone size is stated in some rows and not others, as once, few, many or a class when expanded.

CDR3 length: 14; clone size: -; J gene: TRBJ2-2; D gene: -; V gene: TRBV5-6; CDR3 protein: CASSLVTFTGELFF; CDR3 DNA: TGTGCCAGCAGCCTGGTAACATTCACCGGGGAGCTGTTTTTT
CDR3 length: 14; clone size: -; J gene: TRBJ2-7; D gene: TRBD2; V gene: TRBV28; CDR3 protein: CASSPGGGSYEQYF; CDR3 DNA: TGTGCCAGCAGCCCAGGCGGGGGTTCCTACGAGCAGTACTTC
CDR3 length: 14; clone size: -; J gene: TRBJ1-2; D gene: -; V gene: TRBV20-1; CDR3 protein: CSASQTGGSYGYTF; CDR3 DNA: TGCAGTGCTAGTCAAACTGGCGGTAGCTATGGCTACACCTTC
CDR3 length: 14; clone size: -; J gene: TRBJ2-2; D gene: -; V gene: TRBV28; CDR3 protein: CASSLGRKTGELFF; CDR3 DNA: TGTGCCAGCAGTTTAGGGAGAAAAACCGGGGAGCTGTTTTTT
CDR3 length: 15; clone size: -; J gene: TRBJ1-2; D gene: -; V gene: TRBV12-2; CDR3 protein: CASRCDCVQGSGYTF; CDR3 DNA: TGTGCAAGTCGCTGCGATTGTGTGCAGGGCTCTGGCTACACCTTC
CDR3 length: 15; clone size: -; J gene: TRBJ1-2; D gene: -; V gene: TRBV18; CDR3 protein: CASSPTATPNYGYTF; CDR3 DNA: TGTGCCAGCTCACCGACAGCAACCCCTAACTATGGCTACACCTTC
CDR3 length: 14; clone size: -; J gene: TRBJ1-1; D gene: -; V gene: TRBV28; CDR3 protein: CASRHRDLVAEAFF; CDR3 DNA: TGTGCCAGCAGGCACAGGGATTTGGTCGCTGAAGCTTTCTTT
CDR3 length: 17; clone size: once; J gene: TRBJ1-4; D gene: TRBD1; V gene: TRBV24-1; CDR3 protein: CATSDYGEGAQSEKLFF; CDR3 DNA: TGTGCCACCAGTGATTACGGTGAGGGGGCGCAAAGTGAAAAACTGTTTTTT
CDR3 length: 12; clone size: -; J gene: TRBJ2-3; D gene: -; V gene: TRBV10-3; CDR3 protein: CAISDGADTQYF; CDR3 DNA: TGTGCCATCAGTGATGGGGCCGATACGCAGTATTTT
CDR3 length: 14; clone size: -; J gene: TRBJ2-5; D gene: -; V gene: TRBV19; CDR3 protein: CASAPTGSGETQYF; CDR3 DNA: TGTGCCAGCGCTCCCACAGGGTCCGGAGAGACCCAGTACTTC
CDR3 length: 15; clone size: once; J gene: TRBJ2-7; D gene: TRBD2; V gene: TRBV10-3; CDR3 protein: CAISAISGNSYEQYF; CDR3 DNA: TGTGCCATCAGTGCAATTAGCGGGAACTCCTACGAGCAGTACTTC
CDR3 length: 15; clone size: -; J gene: TRBJ2-7; D gene: -; V gene: TRBV28; CDR3 protein: CASRDSGRVSYEQYF; CDR3 DNA: TGTGCCAGCAGAGACTCGGGCAGGGTGTCCTACGAGCAGTACTTC
CDR3 length: 13; clone size: -; J gene: TRBJ1-4; D gene: TRBD1; V gene: TRBV10-3; CDR3 protein: CATRTGQVEKLFF; CDR3 DNA: TGTGCCACCAGGACAGGCCAAGTAGAAAAACTGTTTTTT
CDR3 length: 15; clone size: -; J gene: TRBJ2-2; D gene: -; V gene: TRBV6-5; CDR3 protein: CASRPTPVSAGELFF; CDR3 DNA: TGTGCCAGCAGACCCACCCCTGTTAGCGCCGGGGAGCTGTTTTTT
CDR3 length: 15; clone size: -; J gene: TRBJ2-7; D gene: TRBD1; V gene: TRBV10-3; CDR3 protein: CAISGRQGAADEQYF; CDR3 DNA: TGTGCCATCAGTGGTAGACAGGGGGCGGCGGACGAGCAGTACTTC
CDR3 length: 13; clone size: -; J gene: TRBJ1-2; D gene: -; V gene: TRBV30; CDR3 protein: CAWRAPGVSGYTF; CDR3 DNA: TGTGCCTGGAGGGCGCCAGGGGTATCTGGCTACACCTTC
CDR3 length: 14; clone size: -; J gene: TRBJ2-7; D gene: TRBD2; V gene: TRBV10-3; CDR3 protein: CACSPASGSYEQYF; CDR3 DNA: TGTGCCTGCTCCCCGGCTAGCGGATCCTACGAGCAGTACTTC
CDR3 length: 15; clone size: -; J gene: TRBJ1-2; D gene: TRBD1; V gene: TRBV28; CDR3 protein: CASRRGDRGGDGYTF; CDR3 DNA: TGTGCCAGCAGACGGGGGGACAGGGGAGGAGATGGCTACACCTTC
CDR3 length: 14; clone size: -; J gene: TRBJ2-2; D gene: -; V gene: TRBV19; CDR3 protein: CASSIGSSPGELFF; CDR3 DNA: TGTGCCAGTAGTATAGGGTCTAGCCCCGGGGAGCTGTTTTTT
CDR3 length: 14; clone size: -; J gene: TRBJ2-5; D gene: -; V gene: TRBV6-6; CDR3 protein: CASSSTGLQETQYF; CDR3 DNA: TGTGCCAGCAGTTCCACAGGGCTCCAAGAGACCCAGTACTTC
CDR3 length: 14; clone size: -; J gene: TRBJ1-3; D gene: -; V gene: TRBV7-6; CDR3 protein: CASSSQYSGNTIYF; CDR3 DNA: TGTGCCAGCAGCTCACAGTACTCTGGAAACACCATATATTTT
CDR3 length: 13; clone size: once; J gene: TRBJ2-3; D gene: -; V gene: TRBV12-5; CDR3 protein: CASGSGYTDTQYF; CDR3 DNA: TGTGCTAGTGGCAGCGGGTACACAGATACGCAGTATTTT
CDR3 length: 14; clone size: once; J gene: TRBJ1-2; D gene: -; V gene: TRBV18; CDR3 protein: CASSPPEPNYGYTF; CDR3 DNA: TGTGCCAGCTCACCACCCGAGCCCAACTATGGCTACACCTTC
CDR3 length: 15; clone size: -; J gene: TRBJ2-1; D gene: -; V gene: TRBV7-9; CDR3 protein: CASSLAPGTLGKQFF; CDR3 DNA: TGTGCCAGCAGCTTAGCGCCTGGGACTCTAGGCAAGCAGTTCTTC
CDR3 length: 16; clone size: -; J gene: TRBJ1-1; D gene: -; V gene: TRBV28; CDR3 protein: CASSLPTGTLGSEAFF; CDR3 DNA: TGTGCCAGCAGTTTACCCACTGGAACCCTCGGGTCTGAAGCTTTCTTT
CDR3 length: 15; clone size: -; J gene: TRBJ2-3; D gene: -; V gene: TRBV18; CDR3 protein: CASSPPTGTTDTQYF; CDR3 DNA: TGTGCCAGCTCACCGCCGACAGGCACCACAGATACGCAGTATTTT
CDR3 length: 14; clone size: -; J gene: TRBJ1-2; D gene: TRBD1; V gene: TRBV6-5; CDR3 protein: CASSNRGFNYGYTF; CDR3 DNA: TGTGCCAGCAGCAACAGGGGGTTCAACTATGGCTACACCTTC
CDR3 length: 14; clone size: once; J gene: TRBJ1-4; D gene: -; V gene: TRBV5-1; CDR3 protein: CASSLTPTNEKLFF; CDR3 DNA: TGCGCCAGCAGCTTGACACCAACTAATGAAAAACTGTTTTTT
CDR3 length: 13; clone size: -; J gene: TRBJ1-5; D gene: TRBD1; V gene: TRBV20-1; CDR3 protein: CSASTGGWQPQHF; CDR3 DNA: TGCAGTGCTAGTACAGGGGGATGGCAGCCCCAGCATTTT
CDR3 length: 14; clone size: -; J gene: TRBJ1-1; D gene: -; V gene: TRBV5-1; CDR3 protein: CASSLGAGITEAFF; CDR3 DNA: TGCGCCAGCAGCTTGGGGGCGGGGATCACTGAAGCTTTCTTT
CDR3 length: 13; clone size: -; J gene: TRBJ2-3; D gene: -; V gene: TRBV10-3; CDR3 protein: CAISGAGTDTQYF; CDR3 DNA: TGTGCCATCAGTGGGGCAGGCACAGATACGCAGTATTTT
CDR3 length: 11; clone size: -; J gene: TRBJ2-1; D gene: -; V gene: TRBV18; CDR3 protein: CASSSDIVQFF; CDR3 DNA: TGTGCCAGCTCATCGGACATTGTGCAGTTCTTC